What follows are 14 T cell receptor beta chains derived from one specimen sequenced in a study of CD8+ T cells in alopecia areata. Stated treatment: oral pan-JAK inhibitor, 5-10 mg twice daily. TCR sequencing used cDNA made by reverse transcription of extracted RNA. TCRdb's copy holds only in-frame clones and misses some; the assay was immunoSEQ multiplex PCR. The sample yields 100,000 to 120,000 clones, 56% seen once. The specimen comprised CD4+ T cells sorted from blood, sampled at week 24, from a patient treated with tofacitinib. The receptor source for this set is a human donor with alopecia areata.

This clone showed up just a few times. This rearrangement joins TRBV13 to TRBJ2-7, with 7 bases identical to TRBD1. V lost 5 bases and J lost 0; bases outside the gene matches: 4. The CDR3 sequence is 14 residues long. Germline V gene data show CDR1 as PRHDT and CDR2 as FYEKMQ (reference sequence). CDR3 sequence reads: CASSRDRHSYEQYF. CDR3 DNA sequence: TGTGCCAGCAGCCGGGACAGACACTCCTACGAGCAGTACTTC.

CDR3 sequence: CASSQDFGGSGYGYTF. In nucleotides, the CDR3 is TGCGCCAGCAGCCAAGATTTCGGGGGTTCCGGCTATGGCTACACCTTC. The chain uses TRBV4-3 and TRBJ1-2; maybe TRBD1 (5 bases). Germline V CDR1 and CDR2: LGHNA, YSLEER. V lost 0 bases, J lost 4 bases, and 15 bases lay in between. The CDR3 spans 16 residues.

The CDR3 spells CAWSVSGDGGSPLHF. In DNA, the CDR3 is TGTGCCTGGAGTGTGTCAGGGGATGGAGGTTCACCCCTCCACTTT. This chain connects TRBV30 to TRBJ1-6; a weak D match, TRBD1 (6 bases). V lost 0 bases, J lost 9 bases, and 15 bases lay in between. Germline CDR1 is GTSNPN and CDR2 is SVGIG (reference sequence). This CDR3 region has 15 residues.

The rearrangement uses TRBV2 and TRBJ1-2; D gene uncertain. V lost 3 bases, J lost 7 bases, and 9 bases lay in between. This CDR3 is built from 12 residues. Germline V gives CDR1 SNHLY, CDR2 FYNNEI. The CDR3 protein is CASSELGSGYTF. The CDR3 coding sequence is TGTGCCAGCAGTGAGCTAGGGAGTGGCTACACCTTC.

This sequence joins TRBV12-5 and TRBJ1-1; D not certain. V shed 2 bases and J shed 4 bases, with 8 bases lying between them. The germline V gene has CDR1 LGHNT and CDR2 FRNRAP. There are 13 residues in the CDR3. The chain's CDR3 is CASGLPPPTEAFF. For the CDR3, the DNA is TGTGCTAGTGGTTTGCCCCCTCCCACTGAAGCTTTCTTT.

This clone was recorded a few times. This chain joins TRBV7-2 and TRBJ2-7, with D possibly matching TRBD1 (6 bases). Germline V gene lookup returns CDR1 SGHTA and CDR2 FQGNSA. V shed 4 bases and J shed 7 bases, with 17 bases lying between them. CDR3 length equals 14 residues. The CDR3 DNA sequence: TGTGCCAGCAGCTCGGGACATGGGATCGGTGAGCAGTACTTC. It is translated as CASSSGHGIGEQYF.

The V gene is TRBV19, the J gene TRBJ1-5; a possible D gene is TRBD1 (6 bases). In germline, CDR1 is LNHDA, CDR2 SQIVND (reference sequence). The CDR3 spans 15 residues. Between the trimmed V and J ends, which lost 6 bases and 1 base, there was a span of 13 bases. CDR3 protein: CASRITGPSNQPQHF. Written as DNA, the CDR3 is TGTGCCAGTAGGATTACAGGGCCGAGCAATCAGCCCCAGCATTTT.

The rearrangement uses TRBV29-1 and TRBJ1-2, with D uncertain. V lost 5 bases and J lost 4, with 5 bases in between. Germline V gene lookup returns CDR1 SQVTM and CDR2 ANQGSEA. The CDR3 covers 10 residues. The CDR3 protein is CSVSPYGYTF. The CDR3 nucleotides are TGCAGCGTTTCACCCTATGGCTACACCTTC.

DNA of the CDR3: TGTGCCAGCAGGCCAGAGATCTCTGGGGCCAACGTCCTGACTTTC. Its translation: CASRPEISGANVLTF. The V and J genes are TRBV6-5 and TRBJ2-6; the D is unclear. The CDR3 runs to 15 residues. V shed 6 bases and J shed 0 bases, with 9 bases lying between them. Germline CDR1 MNHEY, CDR2 SVGAGI.

The chain joins TRBV13 to TRBJ2-3; D not resolved. The CDR3 runs 14 residues. In germline, CDR1 is PRHDT, CDR2 FYEKMQ (reference sequence). Trimming cost V 0 bases and J 0 bases, with 4 bases left between them. CDR3 residues: CASSLGTSTDTQYF. The CDR3 DNA reads as TGTGCCAGCAGCTTAGGTACTAGCACAGATACGCAGTATTTT.

This clone has a handful of counts. The rearrangement joins TRBV5-1 to TRBJ2-5, with 10 bases fitting TRBD2. The CDR3 is made up of 17 amino acids. Germline lookup yields CDR1 SGHRS and CDR2 YFSETQ. The trim removed 1 base at V and 2 bases at J, leaving 8 bases unmatched. CDR3 region: CASSLSQTSGQQETQYF. The CDR3 nucleotides read TGCGCCAGCAGCTTGTCACAGACTAGCGGGCAACAAGAGACCCAGTACTTC.

This clone was recorded once. The genes are TRBV5-1 and TRBJ2-3; D gene uncertain. From germline, CDR1 is SGHRS and CDR2 YFSETQ. The CDR3 spans 14 residues. V lost 0 bases to trimming and J lost 6 bases, with 11 bases between them. The CDR3 DNA reads TGCGCCAGCAGCTTGGCCAACCTGAAGGATACGCAGTATTTT. This codes for CASSLANLKDTQYF. Drawing the rest from reference TRBV5-1 and TRBJ2-3, the complete variable domain is KAGVTQTPRYLIKTRGQQVTLSCSPISGHRSVSWYQQTPGQGLQFLFEYFSETQRNKGNFPGRFSGRQFSNSRSEMNVSTLELGDSALYLCASSLANLKDTQYFGPGTRLTVL.

This rearrangement joins TRBV30 to TRBJ1-2; unclear D gene. CDR3 size: 11 residues. Germline assignment: CDR1 GTSNPN and CDR2 SVGIG (reference sequence). Trimming took off 2 bases at V and 6 bases at J, with 7 bases between the two ends. This chain's CDR3 is CAWSLSDGYTF. CDR3 in DNA: TGTGCCTGGAGTTTATCGGATGGCTACACCTTC.

In its sample, this clone was seen once. The rearrangement links TRBV5-4 to TRBJ1-6; no clear D gene. The CDR3 spans 16 residues. Trimming removed 0 bases from V and 3 bases from J, with 10 bases in between. Germline V gene data show CDR1 as SGHNT and CDR2 as YYREEE (reference sequence). The CDR3 reads CASSLGRGNYNSPLHF. CDR3 DNA sequence: TGTGCCAGCAGCTTGGGCCGAGGAAACTATAATTCACCCCTCCACTTT.